The T cell receptor beta chain described here comes from a study of OX40 agonist ivuxolimab in advanced cancers. Study as a whole: Across the patients, intravenous ivuxolimab was delivered every 2 weeks at 0.01 to 10 mg/kg. Aged roughly 23 to 90 with a mean of about 60 years, they were around 83% male.

Study-wide results and limits: Dosing at 0.1 to 3.0 mg/kg was accompanied by clonal expansion of CD4+ and CD8+ blood T cells by week 6. Expanded clones were, on average, more numerous among CD8+ T cells than CD4+.

With regard to this clone: No antigen is known for it.

CDR1 is SGHTA, CDR2 FQGTGA, per germline. The ends were cut back, 10 bases at V and 6 bases at J, with 13 bases in the middle. This CDR3 contains 12 residues. Profiling relied on immunoSEQ multiplex PCR, and the TCRdb table lists in-frame clones only, not all of them. The sample has about 68,000 clones; approximately 87% are singletons. The material sequenced was CD4+ or CD8+ T cells sorted from blood, taken in a trial of the OX40 agonist ivuxolimab. The chain uses TRBV7-3 and TRBJ1-5, with D hard to call. This sequence originates from an adult with an advanced solid tumor such as melanoma, head and neck, liver or kidney cancer. The CDR3 nucleotides are TGTGCCACCATGTGGGGTAGTCAGCCCCAGCATTTT. Its translation is CATMWGSQPQHF. Together with reference TRBV7-3 and TRBJ1-5, the CDR3 gives the full variable domain: GAGVSQTPSNKVTEKGKYVELRCDPISGHTALYWYRQSLGQGPEFLIYFQGTGAADDSGLPNDRFFAVRPEGSVSTLKIQRTERGDSAVYLCATMWGSQPQHFGDGTRLSIL.